These T cell receptor beta chains were read from a single sample in a study of Ad26.COV2.S vaccination and SARS-CoV-2 variants. Here immunoSEQ multiplex PCR was the method, and the copy in TCRdb shows in-frame clones only, minus some. The profile shows around 320,000 clones, 85% to 90% of them singletons. Material: peripheral blood, obtained in a trial of Ad26.COV2.S vaccine versus placebo. These receptors came from a person aged 18-65 years who received the Ad26.COV2.S COVID-19 vaccine or a placebo. CDR3s include the opening cysteine and the closing phenylalanine or tryptophan. D genes are given only for firm matches. The size field is filled for only some rows; it gives once, few, many or a size class.

d_gene,abundance,j_gene,v_gene,CDR3aa,CDR3nt
TRBD1,few,TRBJ1-2,TRBV2,CASRPQGAGYGYTF,TGTGCCAGCAGGCCCCAGGGGGCCGGCTATGGCTACACCTTC
.,few,TRBJ1-1,TRBV19,CASSSGREDTEAFF,TGTGCCAGTAGTTCGGGCAGGGAGGACACTGAAGCTTTCTTT
.,.,TRBJ2-7,TRBV6-2/TRBV6-3,CASSYSQGMYEQYF,TGTGCCAGCAGTTACTCCCAGGGTATGTACGAGCAGTACTTC
.,.,TRBJ1-1,TRBV5-1,CASNPRTVNTEAFF,TGCGCCAGCAACCCCCGGACAGTAAACACTGAAGCTTTCTTT
TRBD1,.,TRBJ1-1,TRBV3-1/TRBV3-2,CASSPGGIGAFF,TGTGCCAGCAGTCCAGGGGGCATCGGAGCTTTCTTT
.,few,TRBJ2-7,TRBV5-1,CATSLAGQGPYEQYF,TGCGCCACCTCGTTGGCGGGGCAGGGCCCCTACGAGCAGTACTTC
.,.,TRBJ1-6,TRBV9,CASSDQELYNSPLHF,TGTGCCAGCAGCGATCAGGAGCTCTATAATTCACCCCTCCACTTT
.,.,TRBJ1-6,TRBV2,CASTDRSSYNSPLHF,TGTGCCAGCACCGACAGGAGCTCCTATAATTCACCCCTCCACTTT
TRBD1,.,TRBJ2-7,TRBV28,CASSPGTGGFYEQYF,TGTGCCAGCAGCCCCGGGACAGGGGGGTTCTACGAGCAGTACTTC
.,few,TRBJ2-5,TRBV7-8,CASSPPGYQETQYF,TGTGCCAGCAGCCCCCCTGGGTACCAAGAGACCCAGTACTTC
TRBD2,.,TRBJ2-3,TRBV18,CASSPRGLAGGTDTQYF,TGTGCCAGCTCACCACGGGGTCTAGCGGGGGGCACAGATACGCAGTATTTT
.,once,TRBJ1-5,TRBV19,CASSIEEGRGRQPQHF,TGTGCCAGTAGTATAGAAGAGGGAAGAGGTAGACAGCCCCAGCATTTT
TRBD2,.,TRBJ2-3,TRBV9,CASSPYGTSYTDTQYF,TGTGCCAGCAGCCCCTATGGGACTAGTTACACAGATACGCAGTATTTT
.,.,TRBJ2-2,TRBV5-4,CASSLGAGKGGELFF,TGTGCCAGCAGCTTGGGTGCCGGGAAAGGCGGGGAGCTGTTTTTT
.,.,TRBJ2-7,TRBV5-4,CASSLSLQTYEQYF,TGTGCCAGCAGCTTATCCCTCCAAACCTACGAGCAGTACTTC
.,.,TRBJ1-2,TRBV5-1,CASSLGQGYTF,TGCGCCAGCAGCTTAGGACAAGGCTACACCTTC
.,.,TRBJ1-3,TRBV19,CASATGNSGNTIYF,TGTGCCAGTGCAACAGGCAACTCTGGAAACACCATATATTTT
.,.,TRBJ2-7,TRBV14,CASSQEVGRFYEQYF,TGTGCCAGCAGCCAAGAAGTAGGTCGTTTTTACGAGCAGTACTTC
.,.,TRBJ1-1,TRBV5-1,CASSLTEINTEAFF,TGCGCCAGCAGCTTAACAGAAATAAACACTGAAGCTTTCTTT
.,.,TRBJ1-3,TRBV30,CAWSALGNTIYF,TGTGCCTGGAGTGCCCTCGGAAACACCATATATTTT
TRBD1,.,TRBJ1-2,TRBV29-1,CSVDGMGDRNGYTF,TGCAGCGTTGATGGTATGGGGGACAGAAATGGCTACACCTTC
.,.,TRBJ1-2,TRBV2,CARGGLGANYGYTF,TGTGCCAGGGGAGGCCTGGGGGCTAACTATGGCTACACCTTC
.,.,TRBJ2-1,TRBV6-4,CASSDSPSLSYNEQFF,TGTGCCAGCAGTGACTCCCCCTCGCTTTCCTACAATGAGCAGTTCTTC
TRBD2,few,TRBJ2-2,TRBV5-6,CASSLERGQVTGELFF,TGTGCCAGCAGCTTGGAGCGGGGGCAGGTTACCGGGGAGCTGTTTTTT
.,.,TRBJ1-2,TRBV6-4,CALRRGDGYGYTF,TGTGCCTTAAGGCGGGGGGATGGCTATGGCTACACCTTC
.,.,TRBJ1-1,TRBV10-3,CAISPGLYDYTEAFF,TGTGCCATCAGTCCAGGGCTGTATGATTACACTGAAGCTTTCTTT